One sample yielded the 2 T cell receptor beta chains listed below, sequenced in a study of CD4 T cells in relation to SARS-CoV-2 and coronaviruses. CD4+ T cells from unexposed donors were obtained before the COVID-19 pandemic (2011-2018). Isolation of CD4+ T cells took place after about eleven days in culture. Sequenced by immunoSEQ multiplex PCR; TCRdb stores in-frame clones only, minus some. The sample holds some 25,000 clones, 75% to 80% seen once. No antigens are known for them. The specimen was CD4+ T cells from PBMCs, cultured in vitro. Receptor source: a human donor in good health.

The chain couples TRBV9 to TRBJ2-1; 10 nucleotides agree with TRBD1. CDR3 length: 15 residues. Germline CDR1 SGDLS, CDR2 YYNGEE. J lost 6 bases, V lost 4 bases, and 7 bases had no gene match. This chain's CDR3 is CASSRRTGGGNEQFF. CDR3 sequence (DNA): TGTGCCAGCAGCCGCCGGACAGGGGGGGGCAATGAGCAGTTCTTC.

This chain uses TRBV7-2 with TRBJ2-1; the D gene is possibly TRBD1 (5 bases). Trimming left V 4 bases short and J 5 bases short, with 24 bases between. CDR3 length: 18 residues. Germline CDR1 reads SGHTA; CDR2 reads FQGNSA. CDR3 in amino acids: CASSSVQGSNLRNNEQFF. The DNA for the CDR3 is TGTGCCAGCAGCTCAGTGCAGGGAAGTAATTTACGCAACAATGAGCAGTTCTTC.